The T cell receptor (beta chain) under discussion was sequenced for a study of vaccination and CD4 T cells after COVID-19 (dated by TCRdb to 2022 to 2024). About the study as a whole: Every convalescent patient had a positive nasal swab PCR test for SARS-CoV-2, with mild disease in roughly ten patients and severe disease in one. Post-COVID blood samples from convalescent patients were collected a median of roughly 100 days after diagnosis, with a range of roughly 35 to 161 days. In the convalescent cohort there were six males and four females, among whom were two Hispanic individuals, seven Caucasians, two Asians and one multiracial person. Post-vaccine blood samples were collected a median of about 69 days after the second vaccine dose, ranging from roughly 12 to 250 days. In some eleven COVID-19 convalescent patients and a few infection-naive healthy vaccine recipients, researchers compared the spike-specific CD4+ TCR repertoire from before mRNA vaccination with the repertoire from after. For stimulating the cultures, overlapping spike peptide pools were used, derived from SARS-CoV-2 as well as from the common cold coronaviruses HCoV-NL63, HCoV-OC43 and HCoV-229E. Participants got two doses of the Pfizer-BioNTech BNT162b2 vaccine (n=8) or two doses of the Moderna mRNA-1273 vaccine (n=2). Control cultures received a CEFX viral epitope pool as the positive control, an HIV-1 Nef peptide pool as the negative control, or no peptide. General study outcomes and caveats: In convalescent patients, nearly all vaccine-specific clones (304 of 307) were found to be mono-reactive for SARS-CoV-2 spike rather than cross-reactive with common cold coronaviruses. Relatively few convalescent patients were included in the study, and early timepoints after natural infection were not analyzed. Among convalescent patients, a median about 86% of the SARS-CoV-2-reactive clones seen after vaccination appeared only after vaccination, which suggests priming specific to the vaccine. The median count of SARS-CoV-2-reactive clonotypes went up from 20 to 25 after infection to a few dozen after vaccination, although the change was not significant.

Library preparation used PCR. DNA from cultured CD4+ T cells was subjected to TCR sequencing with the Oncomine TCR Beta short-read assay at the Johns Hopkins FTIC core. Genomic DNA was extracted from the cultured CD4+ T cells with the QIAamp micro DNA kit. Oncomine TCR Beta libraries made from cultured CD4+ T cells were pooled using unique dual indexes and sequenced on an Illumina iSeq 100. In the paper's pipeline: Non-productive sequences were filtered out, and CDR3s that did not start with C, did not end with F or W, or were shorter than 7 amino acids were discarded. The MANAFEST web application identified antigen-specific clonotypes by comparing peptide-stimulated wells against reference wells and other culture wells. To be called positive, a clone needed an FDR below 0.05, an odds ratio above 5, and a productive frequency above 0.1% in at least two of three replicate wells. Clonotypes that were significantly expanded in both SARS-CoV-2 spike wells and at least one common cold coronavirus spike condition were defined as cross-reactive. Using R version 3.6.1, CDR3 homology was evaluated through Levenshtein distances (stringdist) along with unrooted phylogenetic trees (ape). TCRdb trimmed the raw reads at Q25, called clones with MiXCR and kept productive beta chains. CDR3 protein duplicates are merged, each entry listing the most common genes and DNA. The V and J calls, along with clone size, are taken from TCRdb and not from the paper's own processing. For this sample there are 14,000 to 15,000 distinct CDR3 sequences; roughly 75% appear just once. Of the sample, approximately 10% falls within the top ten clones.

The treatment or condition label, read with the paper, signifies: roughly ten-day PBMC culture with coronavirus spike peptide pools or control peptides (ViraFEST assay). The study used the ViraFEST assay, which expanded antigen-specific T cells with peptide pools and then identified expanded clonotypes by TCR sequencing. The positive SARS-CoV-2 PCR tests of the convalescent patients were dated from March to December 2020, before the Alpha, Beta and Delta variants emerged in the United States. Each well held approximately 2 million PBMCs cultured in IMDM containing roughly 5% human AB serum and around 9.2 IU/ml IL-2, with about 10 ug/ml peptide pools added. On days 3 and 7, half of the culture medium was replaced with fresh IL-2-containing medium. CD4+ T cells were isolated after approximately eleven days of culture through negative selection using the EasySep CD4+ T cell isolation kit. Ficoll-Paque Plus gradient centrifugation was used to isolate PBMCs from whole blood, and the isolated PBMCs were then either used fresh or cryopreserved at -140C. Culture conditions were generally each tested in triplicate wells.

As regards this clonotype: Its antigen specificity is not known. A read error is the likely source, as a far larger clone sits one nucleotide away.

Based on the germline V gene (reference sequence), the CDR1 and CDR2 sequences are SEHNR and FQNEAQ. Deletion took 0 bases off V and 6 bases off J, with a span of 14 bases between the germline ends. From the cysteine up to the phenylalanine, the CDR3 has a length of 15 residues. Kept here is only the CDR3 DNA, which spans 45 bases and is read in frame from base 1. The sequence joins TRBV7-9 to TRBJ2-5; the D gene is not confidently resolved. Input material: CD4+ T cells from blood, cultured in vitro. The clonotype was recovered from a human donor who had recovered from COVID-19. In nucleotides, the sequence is TGTGCCAGCAGCTTAGCCTTCCTGCGGCAAAAGACCCAGTACTTC. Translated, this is CASSLAFLRQKTQYF.